This T cell receptor (beta chain) was sequenced during a study of response to subunit inactivated influenza vaccine. Study-level results: After each seasonal influenza vaccination, few new T cells are recruited, the authors suggested.

The CDR3 totals 13 residues. The germline CDR1 and CDR2 sequences are SGHDN and FVKESK. V shed 1 base and J shed 6 bases, with 10 bases lying between them. A remark on this clonotype: The antigen is not known.

TCRdb re-called the RT-PCR reads through MiXCR, storing one row per CDR3 protein. The table lists 150,000 or so distinct CDR3 sequences, roughly 11% of them singletons. This sample comprised non-naive T cells sorted from PBMCs, obtained 40 to 50 days after vaccination. The chain has TRBV14 and TRBJ2-7; D is possibly TRBD1 (5 bases). This sequence was found in a man aged 50 to 60 who received an inactivated influenza vaccine. This CDR3 is CASSQARVSEQYF. DNA of the CDR3: TGTGCCAGCAGCCAAGCCAGGGTAAGCGAGCAGTACTTC. The full variable domain, completed using reference TRBV14 and TRBJ2-7, is EAGVTQFPSHSVIEKGQTVTLRCDPISGHDNLYWYRRVMGKEIKFLLHFVKESKQDESGMPNNRFLAERTGGTYSTLKVQPAELEDSGVYFCASSQARVSEQYFGPGTRLTVT.